The 27 T cell receptor beta chains given below trace back to one sample, sequenced in a study of blood T cell repertoires in COVID-19. TCRdb keeps only in-frame clones here, not all; method: immunoSEQ multiplex PCR. The repertoire holds 210,000 or so clones, with approximately 84% as singletons. Sequenced input: peripheral blood. Receptors were obtained from a man between 50 and 59 years old with acute or convalescent COVID-19.

This CDR3 reads CASSPTGQGDYGYTF. CDR3 in DNA: TGCGCCAGCAGCCCAACGGGACAGGGTGACTATGGCTACACCTTC. This chain joins TRBV4-1 and TRBJ1-2; 9 bases map to TRBD1. The CDR3 runs 15 residues. Germline assignment: CDR1 MGHRA and CDR2 YSYEKL. V gave up 4 bases and J gave up 3 bases; unmatched junction bases: 6.

The chain has TRBV6-1 and TRBJ2-4, with a tentative D call TRBD2 (5 bases). Trimming removed 0 bases at V and 9 bases at J, with 12 bases between. The CDR3 is made up of 14 amino acids. Germline V gene sequence: CDR1 MNHNS, CDR2 SASEGT. CDR3 DNA sequence: TGTGCCAGCAGTGAAGCTGAGGGCTTCGGCATTCAGTACTTC. This gives the protein CASSEAEGFGIQYF.

This clone is a singleton in its sample. The rearrangement joins TRBV3-1 (or the pseudogene TRBV3-2) to TRBJ1-5; 7 bases agree with TRBD1. Germline V gives CDR1 LGHDT, CDR2 YNNKEL (reference sequence). The CDR3 is 15 amino acids. The V segment lost 3 bases and the J segment 4 bases; nucleotides outside the gene matches: 6. The CDR3 is CASSHHGTDNQPQHF. The CDR3, as DNA: TGTGCCAGCAGCCACCACGGGACAGATAATCAGCCCCAGCATTTT.

This rearrangement joins TRBV18 to TRBJ2-5, with a possible D match to TRBD1 (6 bases). Per the germline V gene, CDR1 is KGHSH and CDR2 is LQKENI. The V end was cut by 4 bases, the J end by 1 base, with 13 bases between. This CDR3 comprises 15 residues. In DNA form, the CDR3 reads TGTGCCAGCTCACTGACCCAGGGGATCCAAGAGACCCAGTACTTC. Protein sequence: CASSLTQGIQETQYF.

This clone has only a few counts. The V gene is TRBV6-5, the J gene TRBJ2-2; 7 positions match TRBD2. CDR3 length: 15 residues. The germline V gene encodes CDR1 MNHEY and CDR2 SVGAGI. V was clipped by 3 bases and J by 0 bases; unmatched bases: 1. This CDR3 is CASSYSGSNTGELFF. The CDR3 DNA sequence: TGTGCCAGCAGTTATAGCGGGTCGAACACCGGGGAGCTGTTTTTT.

The V and J genes are TRBV10-2 and TRBJ1-5; TRBD1 matches at 7 bases. The germline gives CDR1 WSHSY, CDR2 SAAADI. The V segment lost 0 bases and the J segment 5 bases; nucleotides outside the gene matches: 1. The CDR3 runs 14 residues. The CDR3 nucleotides read TGCGCCAGCAGTGAGTCGGACAGGTATCAGCCCCAGCATTTT. Translated, it gives CASSESDRYQPQHF.

The V call is TRBV7-9, the J call TRBJ1-2, with 9 positions matching TRBD1. The CDR3 totals 15 residues. CDR1 is SEHNR, CDR2 FQNEAQ, per germline (reference sequence). V lost 4 bases and J lost 8; bases outside the gene matches: 11. This CDR3 is CASSSEMDRGGGYTF. The CDR3 coding sequence is TGTGCCAGCAGCTCCGAAATGGACAGGGGTGGGGGCTACACCTTC.

V and J are TRBV12-3 or TRBV12-4 and TRBJ1-1; D unclear. The CDR3 totals 12 residues. Trimming took 5 bases from V and 0 from J, leaving 4 bases between them. This CDR3 is CASSDMNTEAFF. The CDR3 coding sequence is TGTGCCAGCAGTGACATGAACACTGAAGCTTTCTTT.

J is TRBJ1-2 and V is TRBV29-1, with D uncertain. V lost 5 bases and J lost 1, with 14 bases in between. The germline V gene encodes CDR1 SQVTM and CDR2 ANQGSEA. The CDR3 has 14 residues. The CDR3 coding sequence is TGCAGCGTTTCCCCGGGTAGCCTTAACTATGGCTACACCTTC. It specifies CSVSPGSLNYGYTF.

This rearrangement joins TRBV5-1 to TRBJ2-1; 14 bases are a match to TRBD2. Germline-derived CDR1 and CDR2 are SGHRS and YFSETQ. The CDR3 spans 15 residues. V lost 4 bases to trimming and J lost 9 bases; unmatched junction nucleotides: 6. This CDR3 reads CASSVGLAGEGEQFF. In nucleotides, the CDR3 is TGCGCCAGCAGCGTGGGACTAGCGGGGGAAGGTGAGCAGTTCTTC.

J is TRBJ1-4 and V is TRBV4-2, with 11 bases aligning to TRBD1. V was clipped by 4 bases and J by 8 bases; unmatched bases: 3. The CDR3 sequence is 14 residues long. Germline CDR1 LGHNA, CDR2 YNFKEQ. This CDR3 reads CASSLGQGAEKLFF. For the CDR3, the DNA is TGTGCCAGCAGCCTAGGACAGGGGGCGGAAAAACTGTTTTTT.

Concerning this clone: The same CDR3 is also encoded by other DNA sequences in this sample. The CDR3 spells CASSPEFLNTEAFF. CDR3 in DNA: TGTGCCAGCTCACCAGAGTTCCTAAACACTGAAGCTTTCTTT. The chain links TRBV18 to TRBJ1-1; D is unresolved. V was clipped by 2 bases and J by 2 bases, with 9 bases between them. Germline CDR1 and CDR2: KGHSH and LQKENI. The CDR3 consists of 14 residues.

The chain combines TRBV19 with TRBJ2-7, with D possibly TRBD2 on 6 matching bases. Trimming shortened V by 8 bases and J by 1 base, and 9 bases separated the two germline ends. Germline CDR1 and CDR2: LNHDA and SQIVND (reference sequence). This CDR3 has 12 amino acids. CDR3 loop: CASESGSYEQYF. The DNA of the CDR3 is TGTGCCAGTGAGAGCGGGTCCTACGAGCAGTACTTC.

The chain combines TRBV18 with TRBJ1-6; D is unclear. Per the germline V gene, CDR1 is KGHSH and CDR2 is LQKENI. The CDR3 loop spans 13 amino acids. V lost 2 bases and J lost 14, with 13 bases in between. The CDR3 region is CASSPGAALALHF. The CDR3 coding sequence is TGTGCCAGCTCACCAGGAGCGGCCTTAGCCCTCCACTTT.

Written as DNA, the CDR3 is TGCGCCAGCATGATGGAGGGCGGGGGGTTGGATGAGCAGTTCTTC. This encodes CASMMEGGGLDEQFF. The chain carries TRBV4-1 and TRBJ2-1, with TRBD2 matching 8 bases. V was clipped by 7 bases and J by 8 bases; unmatched bases: 13. Germline V gives CDR1 MGHRA, CDR2 YSYEKL. CDR3 size: 15 residues.

The V call is TRBV27, the J call TRBJ2-5; D might be TRBD1 (5 bases). The CDR3 has 14 amino acids. Between the trimmed V and J ends, which lost 4 bases and 0 bases, there was a span of 9 bases. The germline V gene encodes CDR1 MNHEY and CDR2 SMNVEV (reference sequence). The CDR3 protein is CASSYSGNQETQYF. The CDR3 region has the DNA TGTGCCAGCAGTTACTCAGGGAACCAAGAGACCCAGTACTTC.

The rearrangement joins TRBV7-9 to TRBJ1-1, with D unclear. The CDR3 runs to 15 residues. V was clipped by 2 bases and J by 2 bases, with 12 bases between them. Germline CDR1 SEHNR, CDR2 FQNEAQ (reference sequence). This CDR3 is CASSLIGISNTEAFF. CDR3 DNA sequence: TGTGCCAGCAGCTTAATCGGGATTTCAAACACTGAAGCTTTCTTT.

Turning to this clone: Other nucleotide sequences from this sample produce the same CDR3. The gene calls are TRBV5-1 and TRBJ1-3; TRBD1 might be the D (6 bases). The CDR3 covers 16 residues. Trimming took 4 bases from V and 0 from J, leaving 14 bases between them. The germline gives CDR1 SGHRS, CDR2 YFSETQ. The CDR3 region is CASSPQGPSSGNTIYF. CDR3 nucleotide sequence: TGCGCCAGCAGCCCTCAGGGGCCGTCCTCTGGAAACACCATATATTTT.

The chain joins TRBV9 to TRBJ1-1; D not certain. Germline V gene sequence: CDR1 SGDLS, CDR2 YYNGEE. V was clipped by 0 bases and J by 4 bases, with 13 bases between them. This CDR3 comprises 15 residues. The CDR3 region has the DNA TGTGCCAGCAGCGTAGTAGGTGGAGGGAGCACTGAAGCTTTCTTT. This codes for CASSVVGGGSTEAFF.

This sequence joins TRBV3-1 (or the pseudogene TRBV3-2) and TRBJ1-6, with 7 bases aligning to TRBD1. The junction had 9 bases not matched to a gene; V was cut back by 3 bases and J by 10 bases. The CDR3 sequence is 15 residues long. Germline CDR1 and CDR2: LGHDT and YNNKEL (reference sequence). The DNA for the CDR3 is TGTGCCAGCAGCCAGGCCGACAGGGTAGCCTCACCCCTCCACTTT. This sequence encodes CASSQADRVASPLHF.

This clone is a singleton in its sample. The chain couples TRBV11-2 to TRBJ2-2; D unresolved. The CDR3 covers 13 residues. Germline V lookup: CDR1 SGHAT, CDR2 FQNNGV. V was clipped by 6 bases and J by 6 bases, with 11 bases between them. CDR3 nucleotides: TGTGCCAGCAGGCCCCAGGTCCCCGGGGAGCTGTTTTTT. Residues: CASRPQVPGELFF.

The rearrangement links TRBV5-4 to TRBJ1-1, with D perhaps TRBD1 (5 bases). In germline, CDR1 is SGHNT, CDR2 YYREEE (reference sequence). The V and J ends lost 0 bases and 0 bases respectively, with 12 bases between them. This CDR3 contains 16 residues. CDR3 coding DNA: TGTGCCAGCAGCTTGGGGGGGGGAAACATGAACACTGAAGCTTTCTTT. Its translation: CASSLGGGNMNTEAFF.

The chain carries TRBV7-6 and TRBJ2-3, with a weak D call TRBD2 (6 bases). This CDR3 is 15 amino acids long. Germline values: CDR1 SGHVS, CDR2 FNYEAQ. V was cut by 7 bases and J by 1 base, with 15 bases left in between. CDR3 loop: CASTLGGPRTDTQYF. As DNA, the CDR3 is TGTGCCAGCACCCTCGGAGGGCCACGCACAGATACGCAGTATTTT.

The V call is TRBV5-1, the J call TRBJ2-5; 13 bases map to TRBD2. CDR3 length: 17 amino acids. Germline CDR1 SGHRS, CDR2 YFSETQ. With 4 bases clipped from V and 2 bases from J, the junction kept 8 bases outside the gene matches. The CDR3, as DNA: TGCGCCAGCAGCCCGGGACTAGCGGGGATCCTTCAAGAGACCCAGTACTTC. This codes for CASSPGLAGILQETQYF.

This clone was observed once. The rearrangement links TRBV19 to TRBJ1-5, with a weak D call TRBD1 (6 bases). The V gene lost 7 bases and the J gene lost 2 bases, with 15 bases spanning the gap. Germline lookup yields CDR1 LNHDA and CDR2 SQIVND (reference sequence). CDR3 length: 15 amino acids. The CDR3 DNA reads TGTGCCAGTAAACCCACCAGGACAGGCAATCAGCCCCAGCATTTT. Amino acid sequence: CASKPTRTGNQPQHF.

This chain uses TRBV25-1 with TRBJ1-2, with a weak D call TRBD1 (5 bases). Deletions cut 4 bases from V and 5 bases from J, with 20 bases between. The length of the CDR3 is 16 residues. Germline V gives CDR1 MGHDK, CDR2 SYGVNS. The chain's CDR3 is CASSGFTGTVNYGYTF. The CDR3 bases are TGTGCCAGCAGTGGGTTTACCGGGACTGTTAATTATGGCTACACCTTC.

This rearrangement joins TRBV5-5 to TRBJ1-3; no firm D call. Per the germline V gene, CDR1 is SGHKS and CDR2 is YYEKEE (reference sequence). The CDR3 extends over 16 amino acids. V was trimmed by 0 bases and J by 0 bases, leaving 10 bases between them. CDR3 DNA sequence: TGTGCCAGCAGCTTGGCCCTAGGAAACTCTGGAAACACCATATATTTT. Residues: CASSLALGNSGNTIYF.